This T cell receptor beta chain was profiled in a study of breast tumors, draining lymph nodes, adjacent tissues (dated by TCRdb to the mid-2010s). With respect to the entire study: In breast cancer patients, the study compared the TCR beta repertoires of tumor, adjacent nontumor tissue and axillary lymph nodes. The study was designed to assess the relationships and possible T-cell exchange between tumor, surrounding tissue and draining lymph node repertoires in human breast cancer. The research as a whole found: The conclusion that tumor T cells originate in lymph nodes was framed as consistent with a hypothesis rather than directly demonstrated. Tumor T-cell repertoires showed less diversity than lymph node repertoires and more diversity than nontumor tissue repertoires, and tumor T-cell repertoires showed preferential V and J gene usage. A scenario in which most tumor T cells derive from the lymph node and then expand within tumor tissue was judged to be consistent with the data. In luminal-like breast cancer, tumor and nontumor tissue repertoires resembled each other significantly more than in basal-like breast cancer.

V loses 3 bases at its end and J loses 9 bases; junction bases beyond the gene matches: 23. CDR1 and CDR2 are read off the germline V gene as SNHLY and FYNNEI. From the cysteine through the phenylalanine, the CDR3 covers 18 amino acids. The DNA shown is the 54-base CDR3, in frame from base 1. For sequencing, an Illumina HiSeq 2000 was employed. TCR beta chain libraries were generated through multiplex PCR amplification. The amplified TCR beta chain products were analyzed by high-throughput sequencing. TCRdb handled the public reads itself, with Q25 trimming in fastp and clone calling in MiXCR, and kept productive beta chains. CDR3 protein sequences are deduplicated, and each keeps its most common genes and DNA. Here the sample has about 25,000 distinct CDR3 sequences; 23% occur a single time. About 14% of the sample comes from the top ten. This clonotype was seen at least ten times. No antigen is known for it. Base-call qualities are not available, and no considerably larger clone is one nucleotide away.

The chain uses TRBV2 and TRBJ2-7; 7 middle bases align to TRBD2. This receptor was obtained from a female donor with breast cancer. Some clones in this sample may be carry-over from other donors' samples. The specimen was breast tumor tissue. The nucleotides read TGTGCCAGCAGTGACCTCCGTGGTATTGGCGGGAGTTGGTCCAGGCAGTACTTC. It codes for CASSDLRGIGGSWSRQYF.